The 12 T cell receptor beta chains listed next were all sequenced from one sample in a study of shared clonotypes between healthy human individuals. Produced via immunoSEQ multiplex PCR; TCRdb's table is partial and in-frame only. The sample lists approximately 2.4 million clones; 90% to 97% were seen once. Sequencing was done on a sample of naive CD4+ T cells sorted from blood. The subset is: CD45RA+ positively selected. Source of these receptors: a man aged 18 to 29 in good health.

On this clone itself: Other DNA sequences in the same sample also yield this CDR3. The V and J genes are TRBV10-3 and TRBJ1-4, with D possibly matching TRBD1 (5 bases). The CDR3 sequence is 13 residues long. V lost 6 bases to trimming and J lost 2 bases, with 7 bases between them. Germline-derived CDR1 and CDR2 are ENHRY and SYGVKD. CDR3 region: CAISGGTNEKLFF. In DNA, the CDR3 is TGTGCCATCAGCGGGGGGACTAATGAAAAACTGTTTTTT.

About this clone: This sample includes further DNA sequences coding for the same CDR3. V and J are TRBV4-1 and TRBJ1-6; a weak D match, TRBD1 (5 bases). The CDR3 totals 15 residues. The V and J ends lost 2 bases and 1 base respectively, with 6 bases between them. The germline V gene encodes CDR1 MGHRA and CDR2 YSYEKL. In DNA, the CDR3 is TGCGCCAGCAGCCAACAGGGTTCCTATAATTCACCCCTCCACTTT. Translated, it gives CASSQQGSYNSPLHF.

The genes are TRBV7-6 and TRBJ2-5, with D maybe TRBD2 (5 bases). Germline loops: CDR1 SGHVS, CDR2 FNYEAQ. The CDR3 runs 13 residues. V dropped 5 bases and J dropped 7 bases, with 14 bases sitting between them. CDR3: CASSQKDGVTQYF. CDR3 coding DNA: TGTGCCAGCAGCCAAAAAGACGGGGTGACCCAGTACTTC.

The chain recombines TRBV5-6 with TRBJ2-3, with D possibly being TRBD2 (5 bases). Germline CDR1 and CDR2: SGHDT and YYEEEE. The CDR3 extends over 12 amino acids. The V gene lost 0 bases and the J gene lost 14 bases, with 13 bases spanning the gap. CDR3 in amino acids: CASSLGLLEVYF. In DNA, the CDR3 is TGTGCCAGCAGCTTGGGACTACTCGAGGTGTATTTT.

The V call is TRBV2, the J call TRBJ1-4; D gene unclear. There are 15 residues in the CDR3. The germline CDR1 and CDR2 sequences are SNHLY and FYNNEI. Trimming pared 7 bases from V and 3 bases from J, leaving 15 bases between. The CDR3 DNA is TGTGCCAGCAAGTGGGGAGGGCAGGCTAATGAAAAACTGTTTTTT. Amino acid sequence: CASKWGGQANEKLFF.

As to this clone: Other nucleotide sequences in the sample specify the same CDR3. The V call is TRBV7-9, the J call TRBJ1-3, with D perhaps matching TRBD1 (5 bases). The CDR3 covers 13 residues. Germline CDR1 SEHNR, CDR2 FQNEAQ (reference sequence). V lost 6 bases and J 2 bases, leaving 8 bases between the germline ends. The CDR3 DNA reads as TGTGCCAGCAGAGAAGGGGCTGGAAACACCATATATTTT. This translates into CASREGAGNTIYF.

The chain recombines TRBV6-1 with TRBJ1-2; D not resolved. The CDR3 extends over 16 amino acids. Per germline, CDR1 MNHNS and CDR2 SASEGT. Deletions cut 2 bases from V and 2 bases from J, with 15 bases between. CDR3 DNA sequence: TGTGCCAGCAGTGAACCTGTAAGGGTTCAGAACTATGGCTACACCTTC. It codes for CASSEPVRVQNYGYTF.

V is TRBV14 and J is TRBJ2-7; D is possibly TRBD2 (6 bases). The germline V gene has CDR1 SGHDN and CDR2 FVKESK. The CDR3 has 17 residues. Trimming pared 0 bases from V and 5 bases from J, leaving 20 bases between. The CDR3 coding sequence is TGTGCCAGCAGCCAAGACCTCGGGGGAGCGCAAGCAAACGAGCAGTACTTC. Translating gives CASSQDLGGAQANEQYF.

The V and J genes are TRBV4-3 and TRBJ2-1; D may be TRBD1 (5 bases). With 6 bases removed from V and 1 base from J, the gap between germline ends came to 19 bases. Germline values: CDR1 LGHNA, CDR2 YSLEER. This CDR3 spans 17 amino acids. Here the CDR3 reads CASRRDIGHASYNEQFF. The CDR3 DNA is TGCGCCAGCAGACGAGACATTGGACATGCATCCTACAATGAGCAGTTCTTC.

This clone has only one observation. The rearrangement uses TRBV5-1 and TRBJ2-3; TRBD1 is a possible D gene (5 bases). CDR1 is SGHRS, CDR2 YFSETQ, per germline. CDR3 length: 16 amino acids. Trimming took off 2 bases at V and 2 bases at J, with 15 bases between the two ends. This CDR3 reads CASSLGQALTTDTQYF. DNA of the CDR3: TGCGCCAGCAGCTTAGGACAAGCACTTACCACAGATACGCAGTATTTT. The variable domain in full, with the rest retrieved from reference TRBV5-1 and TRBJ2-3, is KAGVTQTPRYLIKTRGQQVTLSCSPISGHRSVSWYQQTPGQGLQFLFEYFSETQRNKGNFPGRFSGRQFSNSRSEMNVSTLELGDSALYLCASSLGQALTTDTQYFGPGTRLTVL.

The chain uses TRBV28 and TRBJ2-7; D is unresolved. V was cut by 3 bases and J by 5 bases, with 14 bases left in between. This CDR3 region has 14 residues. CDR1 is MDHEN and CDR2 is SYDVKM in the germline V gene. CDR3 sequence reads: CASSFRGSMDEQYF. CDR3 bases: TGTGCCAGCAGTTTCCGCGGAAGTATGGACGAGCAGTACTTC.

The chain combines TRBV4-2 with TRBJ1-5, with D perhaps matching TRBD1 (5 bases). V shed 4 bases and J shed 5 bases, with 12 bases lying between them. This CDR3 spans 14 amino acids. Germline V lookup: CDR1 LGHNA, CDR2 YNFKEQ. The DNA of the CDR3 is TGTGCCAGCAGCCCGCAGGGTGGCGATCAGCCCCAGCATTTT. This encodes CASSPQGGDQPQHF.